This T cell receptor beta chain emerged from a study of CD8 T cells in ankylosing spondylitis. Study-level points and caveats: Roughly 8 highly homologous variants made up a TCR beta motif, and this motif appeared characteristic of ankylosing spondylitis blood.

TCRdb called the 5' RACE reads again in MiXCR, with one record for every CDR3 protein. In the table there are some 130,000 distinct CDR3 sequences, approximately 7.3% of which are singletons. CDR3 length: 14 residues. Germline assignment: CDR1 SGHRS and CDR2 YFSETQ. Trimming took 6 bases from V and 8 from J; bases not matched to a gene: 9. There are many counts of this clonotype. The antigen remains unidentified. Sequences were obtained from blood, either unsorted or a sorted T cell fraction (not recorded which). This rearrangement joins TRBV5-1 to TRBJ2-1; 9 nucleotides match TRBD2. The clonotype was recovered from a female donor with ankylosing spondylitis or in good health (not recorded which). The CDR3 spells CASKFLAGNYEQFF. The CDR3 nucleotides are TGCGCCAGCAAATTCCTAGCGGGGAACTATGAGCAGTTCTTC.